This entry lists 10 T cell receptor beta chains sequenced from one sample in a study of cytomegalovirus exposure and HLA in healthy donors. Vbeta (60) and Jbeta (13) primers were used in the PCR. Sequencing used immunoSEQ multiplex PCR; TCRdb keeps in-frame clones, though not all of them. The sample includes 200,000 to 250,000 clones, 82% of them seen just once. Sequences were obtained from PBMCs. Receptors originate from a woman in her thirties or forties in good health and CMV-seronegative.

The rearrangement joins TRBV7-2 to TRBJ1-2; D gene uncertain. Germline loops: CDR1 SGHTA, CDR2 FQGNSA. With 0 bases removed from V and 1 base from J, the gap between germline ends came to 9 bases. The CDR3 loop spans 15 amino acids. The CDR3 protein is CASSLARQLNYGYTF. The CDR3 region has the DNA TGTGCCAGCAGCTTAGCGCGGCAGCTTAACTATGGCTACACCTTC.

The V call is TRBV7-6, the J call TRBJ1-2, with D perhaps TRBD1 (6 bases). CDR1 SGHVS and CDR2 FNYEAQ come from the germline V gene. The CDR3 sequence is 16 residues long. V was cut by 2 bases and J by 7 bases, with 20 bases left in between. The CDR3 region is CASSLSPEQGAGGYTF. In DNA, the CDR3 is TGTGCCAGCAGCTTATCCCCGGAACAGGGAGCAGGTGGCTACACCTTC.

This clone was seen a few times. This chain joins TRBV5-6 and TRBJ1-2; no firm D call. This CDR3 comprises 13 residues. Germline V CDR1 and CDR2: SGHDT, YYEEEE. V dropped 4 bases and J dropped 4 bases, with 11 bases sitting between them. The CDR3 loop reads CASSRGLFYGYTF. The DNA of the CDR3 is TGTGCCAGCAGCCGCGGACTGTTCTATGGCTACACCTTC. The variable domain in full, with the rest retrieved from reference TRBV5-6 and TRBJ1-2, is DAGVTQSPTHLIKTRGQQVTLRCSPKSGHDTVSWYQQALGQGPQFIFQYYEEEERQRGNFPDRFSGHQFPNYSSELNVNALLLGDSALYLCASSRGLFYGYTFGSGTRLTVV.

The genes are TRBV21-1 and TRBJ2-5; no DNA check was done on the table's D call, TRBD1. TRBV21-1 is marked as a pseudogene. This CDR3 comprises 16 residues. CDR3 protein: CASSKNPATGKETQYF. The CDR3 nucleotides are TGTGCCAGCAGCAAAAATCCTGCGACAGGCAAAGAGACCCAGTACTTC.

The gene calls are TRBV19 and TRBJ2-5, with D possibly TRBD2 on 5 matching bases. The germline gives CDR1 LNHDA, CDR2 SQIVND (reference sequence). This CDR3 has 17 residues. V lost 3 bases and J lost 5, with 22 bases in between. The CDR3 loop reads CASSIREPLLNSETQYF. The CDR3 nucleotides are TGTGCCAGTAGTATTCGGGAACCCCTTCTTAATTCGGAGACCCAGTACTTC.

The chain combines TRBV27 with TRBJ1-2; 7 bases align to TRBD1. J gave up 4 bases and V 6 bases, and 11 bases lay outside the gene matches. CDR3 length: 15 amino acids. Germline V gives CDR1 MNHEY, CDR2 SMNVEV (reference sequence). This CDR3 is CASSPRQGYLYGYTF. CDR3 DNA: TGTGCCAGCAGCCCTAGACAGGGCTACCTCTATGGCTACACCTTC.

The chain recombines TRBV7-7 with TRBJ2-5; perhaps TRBD1 as D (6 bases). Germline V gene data show CDR1 as SSHAT and CDR2 as FNYEAQ (reference sequence). The V and J ends lost 1 base and 2 bases respectively, with 11 bases between them. The CDR3 has 15 amino acids. The CDR3 here is CASSLDYRGQETQYF. The CDR3 nucleotides are TGTGCCAGCAGCTTAGATTATAGGGGGCAAGAGACCCAGTACTTC. The full variable domain, rest sourced from reference TRBV7-7 and TRBJ2-5, is GAGVSQSPRYKVTKRGQDVTLRCDPISSHATLYWYQQALGQGPEFLTYFNYEAQPDKSGLPSDRFSAERPEGSISTLTIQRTEQRDSAMYRCASSLDYRGQETQYFGPGTRLLVL.

The CDR3, as DNA: TGTGCCACCAGCAGAGGAGCGAACACTGAAGCTTTCTTT. This sequence encodes CATSRGANTEAFF. The chain joins TRBV15 to TRBJ1-1; no clear D gene. The CDR3 has 13 amino acids. Trimming cost V 1 base and J 1 base, with 4 bases left between them. The germline CDR1 and CDR2 sequences are LNHNV and YYDKDF (reference sequence).

The rearrangement joins TRBV30 to TRBJ2-1, with D hard to call. Per the germline V gene, CDR1 is GTSNPN and CDR2 is SVGIG (reference sequence). The CDR3 is 15 residues long. With 5 bases removed from V and 2 bases from J, the gap between germline ends came to 16 bases. Here the CDR3 DNA reads TGTGCCTGGGCCTCTTTCCCCTCGGCCTACAATGAGCAGTTCTTC. It translates to CAWASFPSAYNEQFF.

This clone has a single count. The chain carries TRBV16 and TRBJ1-1, with D unresolved. The CDR3 is 13 residues long. The V end lost 4 bases, the J end lost 1 base, and 7 bases lay between the germline ends. CDR1 KGHSY and CDR2 FQNENV come from the germline V gene. The CDR3 sequence is CASSRGRNTEAFF. Written as DNA, the CDR3 is TGTGCCAGCAGCCGCGGCCGGAACACTGAAGCTTTCTTT.